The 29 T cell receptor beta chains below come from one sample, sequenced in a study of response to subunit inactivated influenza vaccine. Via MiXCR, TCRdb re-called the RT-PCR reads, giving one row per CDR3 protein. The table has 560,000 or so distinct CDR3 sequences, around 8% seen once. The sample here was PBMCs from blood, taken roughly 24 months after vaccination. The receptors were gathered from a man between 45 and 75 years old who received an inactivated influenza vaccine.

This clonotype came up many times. CDR3 sequence reads: CASSHPGANVLTF. DNA of the CDR3: TGCGCCAGCAGCCATCCTGGGGCCAACGTCCTGACTTTC. V and J are TRBV4-1 and TRBJ2-6; D unresolved. The CDR3 has 13 residues. The germline V and J ends were trimmed by 3 bases and 2 bases, with 2 bases remaining between them. Germline lookup yields CDR1 MGHRA and CDR2 YSYEKL.

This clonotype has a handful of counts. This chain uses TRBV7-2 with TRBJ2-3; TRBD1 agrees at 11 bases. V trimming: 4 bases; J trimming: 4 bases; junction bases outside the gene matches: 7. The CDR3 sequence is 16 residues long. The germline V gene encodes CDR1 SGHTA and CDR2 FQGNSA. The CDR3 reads CASSSPDRGRSDTQYF. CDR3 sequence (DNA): TGTGCCAGCAGCTCGCCGGACAGGGGGCGGTCAGATACGCAGTATTTT.

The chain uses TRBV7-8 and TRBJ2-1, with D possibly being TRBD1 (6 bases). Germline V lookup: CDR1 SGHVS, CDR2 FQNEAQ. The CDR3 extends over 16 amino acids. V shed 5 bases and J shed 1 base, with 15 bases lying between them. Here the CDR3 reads CASSTRGSVSYNEQFF. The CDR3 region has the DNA TGTGCCAGCAGCACCAGGGGTAGTGTTTCCTACAATGAGCAGTTCTTC.

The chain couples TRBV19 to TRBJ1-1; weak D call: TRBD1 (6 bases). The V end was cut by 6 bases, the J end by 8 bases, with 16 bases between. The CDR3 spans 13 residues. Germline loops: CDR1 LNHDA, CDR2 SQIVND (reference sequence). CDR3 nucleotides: TGTGCCAGTAGCGTCCGGGACACTGTCGAAGCTTTCTTT. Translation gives CASSVRDTVEAFF.

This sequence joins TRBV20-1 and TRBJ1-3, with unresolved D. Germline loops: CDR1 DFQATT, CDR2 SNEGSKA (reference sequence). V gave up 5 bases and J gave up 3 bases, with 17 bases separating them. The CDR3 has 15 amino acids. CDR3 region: CSAFGRGLGGNTIYF. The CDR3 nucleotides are TGCAGTGCTTTTGGCAGAGGGCTGGGTGGAAACACCATATATTTT.

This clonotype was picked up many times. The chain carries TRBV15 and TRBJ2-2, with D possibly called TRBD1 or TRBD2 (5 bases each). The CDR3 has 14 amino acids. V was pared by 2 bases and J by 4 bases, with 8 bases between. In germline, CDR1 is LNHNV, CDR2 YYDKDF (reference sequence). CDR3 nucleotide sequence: TGTGCCACCAGCAGACTAGGGACCACCGGGGAGCTGTTTTTT. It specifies CATSRLGTTGELFF.

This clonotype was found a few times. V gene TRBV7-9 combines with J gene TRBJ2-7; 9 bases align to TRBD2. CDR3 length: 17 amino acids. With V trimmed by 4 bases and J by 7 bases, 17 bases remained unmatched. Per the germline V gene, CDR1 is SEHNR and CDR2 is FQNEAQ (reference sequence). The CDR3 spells CASSSLAGLAGFREQYF. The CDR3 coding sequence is TGTGCCAGCAGCTCCCTTGCGGGTCTAGCGGGGTTTCGTGAGCAGTACTTC. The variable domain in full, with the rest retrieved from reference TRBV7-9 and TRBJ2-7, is DTGVSQNPRHKITKRGQNVTFRCDPISEHNRLYWYRQTLGQGPEFLTYFQNEAQLEKSRLLSDRFSAERPKGSFSTLEIQRTEQGDSAMYLCASSSLAGLAGFREQYFGPGTRLTVT.

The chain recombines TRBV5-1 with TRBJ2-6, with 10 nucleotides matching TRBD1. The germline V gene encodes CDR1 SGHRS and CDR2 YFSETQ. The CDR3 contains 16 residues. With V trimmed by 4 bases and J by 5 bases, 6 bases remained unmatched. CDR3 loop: CASSEDRGSRANVLTF. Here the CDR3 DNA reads TGCGCCAGCAGCGAGGACAGGGGGTCTAGGGCCAACGTCCTGACTTTC. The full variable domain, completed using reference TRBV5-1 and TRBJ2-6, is KAGVTQTPRYLIKTRGQQVTLSCSPISGHRSVSWYQQTPGQGLQFLFEYFSETQRNKGNFPGRFSGRQFSNSRSEMNVSTLELGDSALYLCASSEDRGSRANVLTFGAGSRLTVL.

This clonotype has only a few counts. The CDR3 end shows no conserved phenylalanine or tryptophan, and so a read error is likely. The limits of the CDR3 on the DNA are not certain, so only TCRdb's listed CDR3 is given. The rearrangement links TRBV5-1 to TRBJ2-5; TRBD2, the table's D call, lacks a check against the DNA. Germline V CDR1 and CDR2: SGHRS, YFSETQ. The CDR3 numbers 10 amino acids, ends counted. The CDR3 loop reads CASSSVVWRL.

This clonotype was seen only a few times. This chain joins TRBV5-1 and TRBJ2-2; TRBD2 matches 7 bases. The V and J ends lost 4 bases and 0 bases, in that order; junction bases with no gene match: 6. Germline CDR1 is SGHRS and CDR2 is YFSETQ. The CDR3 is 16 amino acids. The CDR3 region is CASSQGLPSNTGELFF. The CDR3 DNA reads TGCGCCAGCAGCCAGGGACTACCCTCGAACACCGGGGAGCTGTTTTTT. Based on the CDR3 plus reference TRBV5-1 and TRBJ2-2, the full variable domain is KAGVTQTPRYLIKTRGQQVTLSCSPISGHRSVSWYQQTPGQGLQFLFEYFSETQRNKGNFPGRFSGRQFSNSRSEMNVSTLELGDSALYLCASSQGLPSNTGELFFGEGSRLTVL.

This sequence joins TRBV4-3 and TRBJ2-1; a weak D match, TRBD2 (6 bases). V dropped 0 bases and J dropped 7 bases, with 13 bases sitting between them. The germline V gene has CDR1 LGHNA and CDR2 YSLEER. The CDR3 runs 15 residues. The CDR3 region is CASSQEYAGGNEQFF. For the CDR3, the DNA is TGCGCCAGCAGCCAAGAGTACGCCGGGGGTAATGAGCAGTTCTTC.

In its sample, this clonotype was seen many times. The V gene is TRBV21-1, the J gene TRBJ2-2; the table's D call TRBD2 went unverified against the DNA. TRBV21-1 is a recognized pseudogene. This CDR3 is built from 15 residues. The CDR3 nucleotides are TGTGCCAGCAGATATAGCGGGAGATTTACCGGGGAGCTGTTTTTT. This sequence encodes CASRYSGRFTGELFF.

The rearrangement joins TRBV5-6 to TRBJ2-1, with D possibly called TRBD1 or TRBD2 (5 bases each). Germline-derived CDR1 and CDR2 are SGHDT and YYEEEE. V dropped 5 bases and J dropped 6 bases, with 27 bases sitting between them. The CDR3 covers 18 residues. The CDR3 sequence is CASRERDGAYRVPNEQFF. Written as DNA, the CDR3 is TGTGCCAGCAGGGAACGGGACGGTGCGTATCGTGTCCCCAATGAGCAGTTCTTC.

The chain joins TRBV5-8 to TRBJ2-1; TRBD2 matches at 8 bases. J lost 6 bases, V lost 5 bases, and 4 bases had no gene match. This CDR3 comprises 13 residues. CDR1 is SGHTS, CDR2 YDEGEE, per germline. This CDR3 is CASRPSGSNEQFF. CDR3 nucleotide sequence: TGTGCCAGCAGACCAAGCGGGAGCAATGAGCAGTTCTTC.

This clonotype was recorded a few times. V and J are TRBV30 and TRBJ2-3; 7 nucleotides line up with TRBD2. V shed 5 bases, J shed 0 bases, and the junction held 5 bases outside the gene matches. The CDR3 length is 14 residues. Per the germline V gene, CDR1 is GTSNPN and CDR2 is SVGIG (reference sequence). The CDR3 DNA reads TGTGCCTGGGGGAGGGGACTGAGCACAGATACGCAGTATTTT. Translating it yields CAWGRGLSTDTQYF.

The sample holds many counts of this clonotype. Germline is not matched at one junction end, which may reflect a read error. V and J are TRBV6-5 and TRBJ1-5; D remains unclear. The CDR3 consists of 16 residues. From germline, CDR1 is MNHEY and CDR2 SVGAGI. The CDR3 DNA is TGTGCCAGCAGTGACTCACTTAAAGGGCGCAATCAGCCCCAGCATTTT. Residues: CASSDSLKGRNQPQHF.

The CDR3: CASSLRVNSPLHF. The CDR3 nucleotides read TGTGCCAGCAGCTTAAGGGTGAATTCACCCCTCCACTTT. V is TRBV7-2 and J is TRBJ1-6, with no clear D. The CDR3 has 13 amino acids. Between the trimmed V and J ends, which lost 2 bases and 7 bases, there was a span of 6 bases. Germline V lookup: CDR1 SGHTA, CDR2 FQGNSA. Supplemented by reference TRBV7-2 and TRBJ1-6, the full variable domain reads GAGVSQSPSNKVTEKGKDVELRCDPISGHTALYWYRQSLGQGLEFLIYFQGNSAPDKSGLPSDRFSAERTGGSVSTLTIQRTQQEDSAVYLCASSLRVNSPLHFGNGTRLTVT.

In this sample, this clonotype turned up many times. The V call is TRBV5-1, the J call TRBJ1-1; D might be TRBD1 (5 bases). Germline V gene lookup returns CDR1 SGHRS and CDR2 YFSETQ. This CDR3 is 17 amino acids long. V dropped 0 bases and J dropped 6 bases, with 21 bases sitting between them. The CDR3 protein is CASSLEAFRREGPEAFF. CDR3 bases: TGCGCCAGCAGCTTGGAGGCGTTTCGCAGGGAGGGCCCTGAAGCTTTCTTT.

The CDR3 region is CASSLWDGGQETQYF. CDR3 DNA sequence: TGTGCCAGCAGTTTGTGGGACGGCGGGCAAGAGACCCAGTACTTC. This rearrangement joins TRBV7-6 to TRBJ2-5; the D gene could be TRBD1 or TRBD2 (5 bases each). The V gene lost 6 bases and the J gene lost 2 bases, with 16 bases spanning the gap. In germline, CDR1 is SGHVS, CDR2 FNYEAQ. The CDR3 sequence is 15 residues long.

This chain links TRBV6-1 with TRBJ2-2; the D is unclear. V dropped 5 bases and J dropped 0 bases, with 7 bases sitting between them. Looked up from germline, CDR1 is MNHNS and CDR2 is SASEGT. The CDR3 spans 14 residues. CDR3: CASSRIPNTGELFF. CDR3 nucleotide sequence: TGTGCCAGCAGTCGGATCCCGAACACCGGGGAGCTGTTTTTT.

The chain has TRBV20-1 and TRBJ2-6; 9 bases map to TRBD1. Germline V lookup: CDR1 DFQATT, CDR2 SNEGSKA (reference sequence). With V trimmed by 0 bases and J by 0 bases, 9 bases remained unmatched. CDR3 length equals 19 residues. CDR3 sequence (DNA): TGCAGTGCTAGAGACGTAACCGGGACAGGGCGCTCTGGGGCCAACGTCCTGACTTTC. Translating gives CSARDVTGTGRSGANVLTF.

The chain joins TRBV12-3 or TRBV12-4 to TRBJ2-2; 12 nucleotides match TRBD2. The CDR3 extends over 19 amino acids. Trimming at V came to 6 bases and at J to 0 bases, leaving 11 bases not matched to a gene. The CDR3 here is CASSRSGLAGPSNTGELFF. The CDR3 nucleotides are TGTGCCAGCAGCCGCTCCGGACTAGCGGGGCCATCGAACACCGGGGAGCTGTTTTTT.

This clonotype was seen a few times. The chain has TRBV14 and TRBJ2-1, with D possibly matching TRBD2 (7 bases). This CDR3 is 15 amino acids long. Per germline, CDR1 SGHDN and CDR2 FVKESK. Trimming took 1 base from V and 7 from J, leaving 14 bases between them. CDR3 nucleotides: TGTGCCAGCAGCCAAGTAGGGGGGGCAGGTAATGAGCAGTTCTTC. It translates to CASSQVGGAGNEQFF.

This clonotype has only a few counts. CDR3 region: CASRPAGETQYF. CDR3 coding DNA: TGTGCCAGCAGACCGGCCGGGGAGACCCAGTACTTC. The chain is built from TRBV6-2 or TRBV6-3 and TRBJ2-5; D remains unclear. CDR3 length equals 12 residues. Trimming took off 6 bases at V and 5 bases at J, with 10 bases between the two ends. In germline, CDR1 is MNHEY, CDR2 SVGEGT.

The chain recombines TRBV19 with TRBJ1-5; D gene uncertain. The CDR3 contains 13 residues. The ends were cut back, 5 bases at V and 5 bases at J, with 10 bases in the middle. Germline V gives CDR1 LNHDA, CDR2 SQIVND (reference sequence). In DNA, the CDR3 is TGTGCCAGTAGTTTCGGATTTGATCAGCCCCAGCATTTT. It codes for CASSFGFDQPQHF.

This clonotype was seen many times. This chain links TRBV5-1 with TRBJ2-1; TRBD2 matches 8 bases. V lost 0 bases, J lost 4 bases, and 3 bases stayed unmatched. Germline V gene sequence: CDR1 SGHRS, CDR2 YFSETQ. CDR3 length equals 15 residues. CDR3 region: CASSLDGTSYNEQFF. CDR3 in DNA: TGCGCCAGCAGCTTGGATGGGACTAGTTACAATGAGCAGTTCTTC.

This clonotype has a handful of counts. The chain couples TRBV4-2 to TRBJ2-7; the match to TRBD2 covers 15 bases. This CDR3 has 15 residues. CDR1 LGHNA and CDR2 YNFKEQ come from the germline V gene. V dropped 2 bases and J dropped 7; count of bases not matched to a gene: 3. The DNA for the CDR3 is TGTGCCAGCAGCCAACCCGGGACTAGCGGGGGGGAGCAGTACTTC. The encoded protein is CASSQPGTSGGEQYF.

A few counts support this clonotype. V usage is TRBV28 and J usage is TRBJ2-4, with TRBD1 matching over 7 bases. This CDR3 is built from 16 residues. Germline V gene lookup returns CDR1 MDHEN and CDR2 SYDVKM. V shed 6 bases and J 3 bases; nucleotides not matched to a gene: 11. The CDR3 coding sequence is TGTGCCAGCAGCGAGCACTACACAGGGGACAAAAACATTCAGTACTTC. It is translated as CASSEHYTGDKNIQYF.

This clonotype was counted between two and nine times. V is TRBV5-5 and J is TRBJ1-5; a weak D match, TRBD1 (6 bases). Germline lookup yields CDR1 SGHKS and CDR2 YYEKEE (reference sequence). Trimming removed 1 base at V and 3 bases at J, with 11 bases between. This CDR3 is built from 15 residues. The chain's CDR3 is CASSLSGGHNQPQHF. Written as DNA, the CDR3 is TGTGCCAGCAGCTTGTCTGGGGGGCACAATCAGCCCCAGCATTTT.